This T cell receptor beta chain originates from a study of OX40 agonist ivuxolimab in advanced cancers. Study-level background: Partial responses were observed in three patients, of whom one had hepatocellular carcinoma and two had cutaneous melanoma.

Using immunoSEQ multiplex PCR, the repertoire was profiled, and TCRdb retains in-frame clones only, with some absent. The sample has tens of thousands of clones; around 78% are singletons. The CDR3 is 14 amino acids. The germline CDR1 and CDR2 sequences are SGHTA and FQGNSA. V gave up 1 base and J gave up 4 bases, with 7 bases separating them. General study findings and limits: Dose levels from 0.1 to 3.0 mg/kg saw CD4+ and CD8+ blood T cells expand clonally by week 6.

A word on this clone: Antigen specificity is unknown.

The TCR was taken from an adult with an advanced solid tumor such as melanoma, head and neck, liver or kidney cancer. The rearrangement links TRBV7-2 to TRBJ2-2, with D possibly being TRBD1 (6 bases). The specimen was CD4+ or CD8+ T cells sorted from blood, collected in a trial of the OX40 agonist ivuxolimab. CDR3 coding DNA: TGTGCCAGCAGCTTAGAGGGGGTCACCGGGGAGCTGTTTTTT. Translated, it gives CASSLEGVTGELFF.